The rows below give T cell receptor beta chains drawn from one sample of a study of beta chain features in type 1 diabetes. Libraries were prepared by immunoSEQ multiplex PCR; TCRdb keeps only in-frame clonotypes and omits some of them. The sample shows 850,000 to 900,000 clones, 15% to 20% of them seen only once. Sequencing input: naive CD4+ T cells from blood. These receptor sequences come from a woman under 30 in good health. Each CDR3 is given with its conserved first and last residue. A D gene is named only where the DNA matches it firmly. Size values are once, few and many counts, or a class for expanded clones, and some rows have none.

DNA: TGTGCCAGCTCACCAAGCGGGATCTACAATGAGCAGTTCTTC; CDR3: CASSPSGIYNEQFF; D: TRBD2; V: TRBV18; size: -; J: TRBJ2-1
DNA: TGTGCCAGCAGTTTCCCAAGCGGGAGGGCCTCCTACGAGCAGTACTTC; CDR3: CASSFPSGRASYEQYF; D: TRBD2; V: TRBV28; size: -; J: TRBJ2-7
DNA: TGTGCCAGCGGCTTGTCCAGCGAGCAGTACTTC; CDR3: CASGLSSEQYF; D: -; V: TRBV27; size: -; J: TRBJ2-7
DNA: TGTGCCAGCAGTGAATCAGGGCGCAAGGTGGAGCAGTTCTTC; CDR3: CASSESGRKVEQFF; D: -; V: TRBV6-1; size: few; J: TRBJ2-1
DNA: TGCGCCAGCAGCCTCTCTGGACTAGCGGGAGTTGCCAAAAACATTCAGTACTTC; CDR3: CASSLSGLAGVAKNIQYF; D: TRBD2; V: TRBV4-3; size: -; J: TRBJ2-4
DNA: TGTGCCACCAGCAGAGATACTGGGGCTGGCAATCAGCCCCAGCATTTT; CDR3: CATSRDTGAGNQPQHF; D: -; V: TRBV15; size: few; J: TRBJ1-5
DNA: TGTGCCATCAGCGGGCGAGCGCCCACGAACACCGGGGAGCTGTTTTTT; CDR3: CAISGRAPTNTGELFF; D: -; V: TRBV10-3; size: -; J: TRBJ2-2
DNA: TGTGCCACCAGCAGAGATGGTGCCGAGCAGTACTTC; CDR3: CATSRDGAEQYF; D: -; V: TRBV15; size: few; J: TRBJ2-7
DNA: TGTGCCAGCAGCTCCCGGGGGGCGGATACGCAGTATTTT; CDR3: CASSSRGADTQYF; D: -; V: TRBV7-2; size: few; J: TRBJ2-3
DNA: TGTGCCAGCTCACCATTTCGTCGCGGTGCTGGGACAGCTACTTACGAGCAGTACTTC; CDR3: CASSPFRRGAGTATYEQYF; D: TRBD1; V: TRBV18; size: few; J: TRBJ2-7
DNA: TGTGCCAGCTCACCTACAGGGGGCGCTTGGATCGAGCAGTACTTC; CDR3: CASSPTGGAWIEQYF; D: TRBD1; V: TRBV18; size: few; J: TRBJ2-7
DNA: TGTGCCAGCAGCTTAGAGTTGGTCAGTTACAATGAGCAGTTCTTC; CDR3: CASSLELVSYNEQFF; D: -; V: TRBV7-2; size: -; J: TRBJ2-1
DNA: TGCGCCAGCAGCTTCTCGGGGACAGAAAACATTCAGTACTTC; CDR3: CASSFSGTENIQYF; D: TRBD1; V: TRBV5-1; size: -; J: TRBJ2-4
DNA: TGTGCCAGCAGCCCCAACCCAGGGGGCAGGGGGCAAGGCGGCTACACCTTC; CDR3: CASSPNPGGRGQGGYTF; D: TRBD1; V: TRBV9; size: -; J: TRBJ1-2
DNA: TGTGCCAGCAGTTTCGGGGGGCGGTCCGGGCTCCAGCATTTT; CDR3: CASSFGGRSGLQHF; D: -; V: TRBV28; size: -; J: TRBJ1-5
DNA: TGTGCCAGCAGCTTACGGGACAGCAGCTACGAGCAGTACTTC; CDR3: CASSLRDSSYEQYF; D: TRBD1; V: TRBV7-9; size: -; J: TRBJ2-7
DNA: TGTGCCAGCGCCAATACTCGGGGAGACAAAAACATTCAGTACTTC; CDR3: CASANTRGDKNIQYF; D: -; V: TRBV11-2; size: -; J: TRBJ2-4
DNA: TGTGCCAGCTCACCACGCTCCGTCCACTTGGGGGAGCAGTACTTC; CDR3: CASSPRSVHLGEQYF; D: -; V: TRBV18; size: few; J: TRBJ2-7
DNA: TGCGCCAGCAGCCAAGAGCTATTTGAGACCCAGTACTTC; CDR3: CASSQELFETQYF; D: -; V: TRBV4-3; size: few; J: TRBJ2-5
DNA: TGTGCCAGCAGCCCAGGAGGTGGGGGGCTGTTTTGGACGGACGAGCAGTACTTC; CDR3: CASSPGGGGLFWTDEQYF; D: -; V: TRBV28; size: -; J: TRBJ2-7
DNA: TGCGCCAGCAGCTTCGGGTCCGCGAACACCGGGGAGCTGTTTTTT; CDR3: CASSFGSANTGELFF; D: -; V: TRBV5-1; size: -; J: TRBJ2-2
DNA: TGTGCCAGCAGCTTGGTACAGAGCTCCTACAATGAGCAGTTCTTC; CDR3: CASSLVQSSYNEQFF; D: -; V: TRBV5-4; size: few; J: TRBJ2-1
DNA: TGTGCCATCAGCGCCCAGGGAGGTAGCTCCTACGAGCAGTACTTC; CDR3: CAISAQGGSSYEQYF; D: -; V: TRBV10-3; size: -; J: TRBJ2-7
DNA: TGTGCCAGCAGCCGGACGGGAGAGACCCAGTACTTC; CDR3: CASSRTGETQYF; D: -; V: TRBV9; size: few; J: TRBJ2-5
DNA: TGTGCCAGCAGCCAGGGTTGGGGCACAGATACGCAGTATTTT; CDR3: CASSQGWGTDTQYF; D: -; V: TRBV11-3; size: once; J: TRBJ2-3
DNA: TGTGCCAGCAGCCAAACTAGCGGGACCTACGAGCAGTACTTC; CDR3: CASSQTSGTYEQYF; D: TRBD2; V: TRBV7-3; size: -; J: TRBJ2-7
DNA: TGCAGCGTCGCCGTTGGGTGGAGTGAGCAGTTCTTC; CDR3: CSVAVGWSEQFF; D: -; V: TRBV29-1; size: -; J: TRBJ2-1